The rows below give T cell receptor beta chains drawn from one sample of a study of blood T cell repertoires in COVID-19. The data were produced by immunoSEQ multiplex PCR, yet TCRdb's version contains in-frame clones alone and is incomplete. The sample has 110,000 to 150,000 clones; about nine tenths are singletons. Sequencing input: peripheral blood. These receptors were collected from a man between 50 and 59 years old with active or convalescent COVID-19. Each CDR3 is given with its conserved first and last residue. Fields, in order: V gene, J gene, D gene, clone size, CDR3 DNA, CDR3 protein. A D gene is named only where the DNA matches it firmly. A row's size may be missing; if present it is once, few, many or a size class.

V gene: TRBV14; J gene: TRBJ1-2; D gene: TRBD1; clone size: NA; CDR3 DNA: TGTGCCAGCAGCCATACGACAGGGGCCTATGGCTACACCTTC; CDR3 protein: CASSHTTGAYGYTF
V gene: TRBV5-4; J gene: TRBJ1-4; D gene: NA; clone size: NA; CDR3 DNA: TGTGCCAGCACAGACAGGCCAACTAATGAAAAACTGTTTTTT; CDR3 protein: CASTDRPTNEKLFF
V gene: TRBV2; J gene: TRBJ1-1; D gene: NA; clone size: NA; CDR3 DNA: TGTGCCAGCAGCGGGACAATCATGAACACTGAAGCTTTCTTT; CDR3 protein: CASSGTIMNTEAFF
V gene: TRBV27; J gene: TRBJ2-1; D gene: NA; clone size: NA; CDR3 DNA: TGTGCCAGCAGTTTACGGGGTATCAATGAGCAGTTCTTC; CDR3 protein: CASSLRGINEQFF
V gene: TRBV6-6; J gene: TRBJ1-3; D gene: TRBD1; clone size: NA; CDR3 DNA: TGTGCCAGCAGGGGACAGGGGACTAGCTCTGGAAACACCATATATTTT; CDR3 protein: CASRGQGTSSGNTIYF
V gene: TRBV18; J gene: TRBJ2-1; D gene: NA; clone size: NA; CDR3 DNA: TGTGCCAGCTCACGGCCGGACAGTGAGCAGTTCTTC; CDR3 protein: CASSRPDSEQFF
V gene: TRBV9; J gene: TRBJ1-2; D gene: NA; clone size: NA; CDR3 DNA: TGTGCCAGCAGCCCAGGGTCGATGGACTATGGCTACACCTTC; CDR3 protein: CASSPGSMDYGYTF
V gene: TRBV5-1; J gene: TRBJ2-1; D gene: NA; clone size: NA; CDR3 DNA: TGCGCCAGCAGCCCGACGGGTAGCTCCTACAATGAGCAGTTCTTC; CDR3 protein: CASSPTGSSYNEQFF
V gene: TRBV14; J gene: TRBJ2-1; D gene: TRBD2; clone size: NA; CDR3 DNA: TGTGCCAGCAGCCAGCCGGGACTATCCTACAATGAGCAGTTCTTC; CDR3 protein: CASSQPGLSYNEQFF
V gene: TRBV5-1; J gene: TRBJ2-6; D gene: TRBD1; clone size: once; CDR3 DNA: TGCGCCAGCAGCCCGCTGGGACAGGGACGTTTTGGGGCCAACGTCCTGACTTTC; CDR3 protein: CASSPLGQGRFGANVLTF